This T cell receptor beta chain was obtained from a study of a mutant IDH1 vaccine in newly diagnosed glioma (dated by TCRdb to the early 2020s). For the wider study: Patients received eight vaccinations in weeks 1, 3, 5, 7, 11, 15, 19 and 23, corresponding to visits V03 through V10. Vaccination began 4-6 weeks after radiotherapy alone, or alongside temozolomide cycles in the chemotherapy-containing groups. Of the 32 patients who were treated, 62.5% were male and roughly 38% were female, and the mean age was around 41 years. Before enrollment, most patients had been given radiochemotherapy with temozolomide as standard therapy, while the rest had received either radiotherapy alone or temozolomide alone. Peripheral blood samples were drawn at six visits, namely V03 (baseline), V05, V07, V10, V12 and V13. For exploratory analyses, longitudinal TCRB deep sequencing was carried out in about two dozen treated patients wherever samples were available. Broader findings and caveats from the paper: No apparent relationship was observed between pseudoprogression and alterations in the top peripheral T cell clonotypes detected by TCRB sequencing. Selection of PBMC samples for TCRB deep sequencing was based on availability. Across multiple MHC alleles, vaccine-induced immune responses were seen in more than 80% of patients. The authors noted that analyses of patient blood samples could not be reproduced because of sample limitations.

The receptor library was made with the immunoSEQ multiplex PCR assay. Following the manufacturer's protocol, the hsTCRB Kit was used to amplify rearranged TCR beta chain sequences. Sequencing of TCRB libraries was carried out on an Illumina MiSeq. In the original analysis: Demultiplexing, trimming and gene mapping were performed with the kit vendor's proprietary platform. TCRdb holds this immuneACCESS table with in-frame rearrangements only. Some clones are missing; in checked studies, unresolved V genes explain under half, and the rest has no known cause. The V and J calls and the clone size are those of that table, but D and trimming were determined from the DNA. Recorded for this sample are just over 35,000 clones; 80% of them occurred a single time. The ten largest clones capture about 14% of the sample. Comment on this clone: No cognate antigen has been identified for it. Base quality data are lacking; no much larger clone is found one base away.

This specimen's time point label, interpreted: week 11, during vaccination. Each vaccine dose was 300 ug of a 20-mer mutant IDH1 peptide in Montanide, given subcutaneously with topical imiquimod. Newly diagnosed WHO grade 3 or 4 IDH1-mutant astrocytomas showing loss of nuclear ATRX were present in the donors. The samples were drawn from NOA16, a multicentre, single-arm, open-label phase I trial in Germany that tested a mutant IDH1 peptide vaccine in humans for the first time. Genomic DNA for TCRB sequencing was extracted from EDTA blood using the DNeasy Blood and Tissue Kit. The sequence was obtained from a woman aged 25 to 39 with glioma. Some clones in this sample may be carry-over from other donors' samples. Specimen: peripheral blood mononuclear cells (PBMCs), collected from a glioma patient whose treatment included an IDH1 peptide vaccine.

The CDR3 region: CASYPTGAQYF. At the DNA level, the sequence is TGTGCCAGCTACCCCACTGGGGCCCAGTACTTC. The rearranged chain carries TRBV7-8 and TRBJ2-5, with the D gene not clear enough to name. Between the V and J ends, shortened by 8 bases and 9 bases respectively, the junction contains 13 bases. The CDR3 goes from the cysteine to the phenylalanine over 11 residues. The retained sequence is limited to the CDR3, 33 bases, with the frame set at the first base. Looking up the germline V gene yields CDR1 SGHVS and CDR2 FQNEAQ.